This T cell receptor beta chain was retrieved from a study of blood T cell repertoires in COVID-19. Assay: immunoSEQ multiplex PCR; the TCRdb copy retains only in-frame clones and omits some. Of around 96,000 clones detected, nearly 95% appear once; the ten largest clones hold almost 4.5%. This CDR3 region has 16 residues. CDR1 and CDR2 from the germline V gene are KGHSH and LQKENI. Trimming removed 6 bases at V and 2 bases at J, with 19 bases between. The sequenced material came from peripheral blood. The clonotype comes from a human donor with active COVID-19. The donor label of this sample is uncertain. V usage is TRBV18 and J usage is TRBJ1-1, with no clear D. The CDR3 DNA reads as TGTGCCAGCTCTGAAAGATTTTCCAAACATAACACTGAAGCTTTCTTT. This gives the protein CASSERFSKHNTEAFF.